This T cell receptor (beta chain) was found in a study of T-cell memory formation after mild COVID-19. Whole-study context: TCR clusters were mostly confined to one donor each.

Using constant-segment primers, 5'RACE produced TCR alpha and TCR beta cDNA libraries carrying sample barcodes and UMIs. TCRdb fed the 5' RACE reads into MiXCR, producing one record per CDR3 protein. The sample has 450,000 to 650,000 distinct CDR3 sequences, around 17% seen once. Germline values: CDR1 SQVTM, CDR2 ANQGSEA. The CDR3 is 15 amino acids. V lost 4 bases to trimming and J lost 4 bases; unmatched junction nucleotides: 10. This chain uses TRBV29-1 with TRBJ2-3; 8 bases agree with TRBD2. Sequencing was carried out using PBMCs or a T cell subset sorted from them (not recorded which). This TCR derives from an adult woman who had mild COVID-19 (a few samples of this study predate the infection). Cell type and time point are not known. This CDR3 is CSVGRVSGSADTQYF. CDR3 nucleotides: TGCAGCGTTGGAAGGGTAAGCGGGAGTGCAGATACGCAGTATTTT.